Presented here are 23 T cell receptor beta chains from one specimen sequenced in a study of identical twins. TCRdb fed the 5' RACE reads into MiXCR, producing one record per CDR3 protein. This sample has about 520,000 distinct CDR3 sequences; 20% to 25% occur once, and the top ten carry 0.8% to 1%. This same sample was also taken into another study, of T cells expressing NK-cell markers.

What was sequenced was CD4+ T cells sorted from blood. The source is a woman in her late teens or twenties in good health.

This clonotype was detected once. The gene calls are TRBV30 and TRBJ2-1; D is unclear. Germline CDR1 and CDR2: GTSNPN and SVGIG (reference sequence). V lost 0 bases and J 7 bases, leaving 4 bases between the germline ends. This CDR3 is built from 11 residues. The DNA of the CDR3 is TGTGCCTGGAGTGTACCAAATGAGCAGTTCTTC. It codes for CAWSVPNEQFF.

This clonotype occurred a few times. J is TRBJ1-5 and V is TRBV6-1; D is perhaps TRBD1 (5 bases). Per the germline V gene, CDR1 is MNHNS and CDR2 is SASEGT. Trimming took off 6 bases at V and 5 bases at J, with 17 bases between the two ends. This CDR3 comprises 15 residues. The CDR3 bases are TGTGCCAGCAGACAAAACCGGGTGGGGCATCAGCCCCAGCATTTT. Translating it yields CASRQNRVGHQPQHF.

This chain connects TRBV20-1 to TRBJ1-6; 8 nucleotides match TRBD1. V was clipped by 5 bases and J by 9 bases; unmatched bases: 6. CDR1 and CDR2 from the germline V gene are DFQATT and SNEGSKA (reference sequence). CDR3 length: 13 amino acids. The CDR3 sequence: CSAHTGGGSPLHF. In DNA form, the CDR3 reads TGCAGTGCTCATACAGGGGGGGGTTCACCCCTCCACTTT.

This clonotype was found a few times. The chain is built from TRBV5-1 and TRBJ2-3, with a weak D call TRBD2 (5 bases). The CDR3 is 14 amino acids. Germline lookup yields CDR1 SGHRS and CDR2 YFSETQ. The V gene lost 2 bases and the J gene lost 5 bases, with 12 bases spanning the gap. The CDR3 spells CASSFPGLVDTQYF. CDR3 sequence (DNA): TGCGCCAGCAGCTTTCCGGGGTTGGTAGATACGCAGTATTTT.

This chain joins TRBV5-1 and TRBJ2-1, with D possibly being TRBD2 (6 bases). The germline CDR1 and CDR2 sequences are SGHRS and YFSETQ. Deletions cut 0 bases from V and 5 bases from J, with 9 bases between. This CDR3 region has 14 residues. The CDR3 region is CASSLEGGDNEQFF. The CDR3 DNA reads TGCGCCAGCAGCTTGGAGGGCGGGGACAATGAGCAGTTCTTC.

The table lists this clonotype with a few counts. The V and J genes are TRBV20-1 and TRBJ2-5; 10 bases match TRBD2. Germline CDR1 is DFQATT and CDR2 is SNEGSKA (reference sequence). V shed 0 bases and J 4 bases; nucleotides not matched to a gene: 2. This CDR3 is 14 amino acids long. The CDR3 loop reads CSAREGTSVETQYF. The CDR3 nucleotides read TGCAGTGCTAGAGAAGGGACTAGCGTAGAGACCCAGTACTTC.

This clonotype came up a few times. V gene TRBV7-2 combines with J gene TRBJ2-1; 14 bases are a match to TRBD2. Losses at the gene ends were 5 bases for V and 4 bases for J; bases not matched to a gene: 4. Germline V gene lookup returns CDR1 SGHTA and CDR2 FQGNSA. CDR3 length: 16 amino acids. The CDR3 here is CASSRTSGGLYNEQFF. CDR3 coding DNA: TGTGCCAGCAGCCGGACTAGCGGGGGGTTGTACAATGAGCAGTTCTTC. Full variable domain (remainder filled in from reference TRBV7-2 and TRBJ2-1): GAGVSQSPSNKVTEKGKDVELRCDPISGHTALYWYRQSLGQGLEFLIYFQGNSAPDKSGLPSDRFSAERTGGSVSTLTIQRTQQEDSAVYLCASSRTSGGLYNEQFFGPGTRLTVL.

This clonotype was seen only a few times. V usage is TRBV12-3 or TRBV12-4 and J usage is TRBJ2-2; TRBD1 matches 9 bases. This CDR3 has 17 amino acids. V trimming: 6 bases; J trimming: 1 base; junction bases outside the gene matches: 9. The CDR3: CASRRAPGQGNTGELFF. The CDR3 coding sequence is TGTGCCAGCAGAAGGGCTCCGGGACAGGGGAACACCGGGGAGCTGTTTTTT.

This clonotype was seen a few times. The J gene is TRBJ1-2, the V gene TRBV20-1, with D unresolved. Trimming pared 3 bases from V and 1 base from J, leaving 9 bases between. The CDR3 has 13 residues. The V gene's germline CDR1 is DFQATT and CDR2 SNEGSKA (reference sequence). The CDR3 loop reads CSARDGLNYGYTF. The CDR3 nucleotides read TGCAGTGCTAGGGACGGACTTAACTATGGCTACACCTTC.

The rearrangement joins TRBV12-3 or TRBV12-4 to TRBJ1-4; 9 nucleotides match TRBD1. This CDR3 has 15 residues. V dropped 5 bases and J dropped 8; count of bases not matched to a gene: 9. The CDR3 DNA is TGTGCCAGCAGTCCCAGGACAGGGGCCTGGGAAAAACTGTTTTTT. The encoded protein is CASSPRTGAWEKLFF.

This chain links TRBV20-1 with TRBJ2-1; D perhaps matches TRBD2 (6 bases). The length of the CDR3 is 14 residues. The germline gives CDR1 DFQATT, CDR2 SNEGSKA (reference sequence). Trimming took off 0 bases at V and 8 bases at J, with 14 bases between the two ends. For the CDR3, the DNA is TGCAGTGCTAGAGATCTTCCAACTAGCCATGAGCAGTTCTTC. Its translation: CSARDLPTSHEQFF.

The chain links TRBV20-1 to TRBJ2-1; the D gene is possibly TRBD2 (5 bases). With 5 bases removed from V and 0 bases from J, the gap between germline ends came to 8 bases. The germline gives CDR1 DFQATT, CDR2 SNEGSKA (reference sequence). This CDR3 spans 13 amino acids. CDR3 amino acids: CSARRDSYNEQFF. For the CDR3, the DNA is TGCAGTGCTCGACGGGACTCCTACAATGAGCAGTTCTTC.

The V and J genes are TRBV15 and TRBJ2-4; D is uncertain. This CDR3 contains 15 residues. The V gene's germline CDR1 is LNHNV and CDR2 YYDKDF (reference sequence). Between the trimmed V and J ends, which lost 4 bases and 3 bases, there was a span of 13 bases. The CDR3, as DNA: TGTGCCACCAGCACCCCGTCGGCCGGCAAAAACATTCAGTACTTC. It is translated as CATSTPSAGKNIQYF.

This clonotype was observed at least ten times. The V and J genes are TRBV5-1 and TRBJ1-2, with D perhaps matching TRBD1 (5 bases). V was shortened by 0 bases and J by 3 bases, with 9 bases between the two germline ends. The CDR3 has 14 residues. The germline V gene encodes CDR1 SGHRS and CDR2 YFSETQ. CDR3 DNA: TGCGCCAGCAGCTTGGGAAGGGGAGACTATGGCTACACCTTC. Amino acid sequence: CASSLGRGDYGYTF. Supplemented by reference TRBV5-1 and TRBJ1-2, the full variable domain reads KAGVTQTPRYLIKTRGQQVTLSCSPISGHRSVSWYQQTPGQGLQFLFEYFSETQRNKGNFPGRFSGRQFSNSRSEMNVSTLELGDSALYLCASSLGRGDYGYTFGSGTRLTVV.

The chain is built from TRBV20-1 and TRBJ2-1; D is unclear. The ends were cut back, 2 bases at V and 10 bases at J, with 6 bases in the middle. The CDR3 covers 10 residues. The germline V gene encodes CDR1 DFQATT and CDR2 SNEGSKA (reference sequence). The CDR3 DNA reads TGCAGTGCTAGATTCGGCGAGCAGTTCTTC. This encodes CSARFGEQFF.

The rearrangement links TRBV6-1 to TRBJ2-1, with 7 bases lining up with TRBD2. The length of the CDR3 is 15 residues. V was pared by 6 bases and J by 6 bases, with 11 bases of the junction left unmatched. Per the germline V gene, CDR1 is MNHNS and CDR2 is SASEGT. The CDR3 DNA is TGTGCCAGCAGAAGAGATTTAGCGGGTAGCAATGAGCAGTTCTTC. Translated: CASRRDLAGSNEQFF.

This clonotype turned up a few times. V is TRBV20-1 and J is TRBJ2-7, with D perhaps TRBD1 (5 bases). CDR1 is DFQATT, CDR2 SNEGSKA, per germline (reference sequence). V gave up 3 bases and J gave up 3 bases, with 9 bases separating them. This CDR3 has 12 amino acids. CDR3: CSARGPFYEQYF. The CDR3 DNA sequence: TGCAGTGCTAGGGGGCCTTTCTACGAGCAGTACTTC.

The chain carries TRBV5-6 and TRBJ2-3, with D possibly TRBD2 on 6 matching bases. There are 18 residues in the CDR3. CDR1 is SGHDT and CDR2 is YYEEEE in the germline V gene. The ends were cut back, 2 bases at V and 6 bases at J, with 25 bases in the middle. For the CDR3, the DNA is TGTGCCAGCAGCTTAGTAGCGGTTCGAACCTGGAATATGGATACGCAGTATTTT. Amino acid sequence: CASSLVAVRTWNMDTQYF.

This clonotype has ten or more counts. The V and J genes are TRBV2 and TRBJ2-3; the match to TRBD2 covers 14 bases. Germline CDR1 SNHLY, CDR2 FYNNEI. There are 20 residues in the CDR3. J lost 6 bases, V lost 5 bases, and 19 bases had no gene match. The DNA for the CDR3 is TGTGCCAGCAGTACTCCCTCCGGGACTAGCGGGGGAGCGGAAACGGATACGCAGTATTTT. Translation: CASSTPSGTSGGAETDTQYF. Together with reference TRBV2 and TRBJ2-3, the CDR3 gives the full variable domain: EPEVTQTPSHQVTQMGQEVILRCVPISNHLYFYWYRQILGQKVEFLVSFYNNEISEKSEIFDDQFSVERPDGSNFTLKIRSTKLEDSAMYFCASSTPSGTSGGAETDTQYFGPGTRLTVL.

This clonotype has more than one count but fewer than ten. The V and J genes are TRBV7-2 and TRBJ2-3, with TRBD2 matching 8 bases. This CDR3 is 15 amino acids long. The V segment lost 4 bases and the J segment 2 bases; nucleotides outside the gene matches: 5. Germline assignment: CDR1 SGHTA and CDR2 FQGNSA. CDR3 coding DNA: TGTGCCAGCAGCTCTTTAGCGGGATTCACAGATACGCAGTATTTT. Amino acid sequence: CASSSLAGFTDTQYF.

The chain uses TRBV18 and TRBJ1-1; TRBD1 matches at 11 bases. The germline CDR1 and CDR2 sequences are KGHSH and LQKENI. CDR3 length: 13 amino acids. V was clipped by 0 bases and J by 11 bases; unmatched bases: 2. The CDR3 region has the DNA TGTGCCAGCTCACCACCGGGACAGGGGGATGCTTTCTTT. Translation: CASSPPGQGDAFF.

This clonotype showed up just a few times. The rearrangement uses TRBV3-1 and TRBJ1-2; TRBD1 agrees at 8 bases. The CDR3 consists of 14 residues. Per germline, CDR1 LGHDT and CDR2 YNNKEL (reference sequence). Trimming took 6 bases from V and 4 from J; bases not matched to a gene: 7. As DNA, the CDR3 is TGTGCCAGCAGACACCGGGACAGGTCCTATGGCTACACCTTC. Its protein product is CASRHRDRSYGYTF.

This clonotype has just a few counts. This chain joins TRBV20-1 and TRBJ2-7; 7 nucleotides align to TRBD1. CDR1 and CDR2 (germline): DFQATT, SNEGSKA (reference sequence). The CDR3 loop spans 14 amino acids. J lost 2 bases, V lost 6 bases, and 10 bases had no gene match. CDR3 sequence: CSAMDRLLTYEQYF. CDR3 nucleotide sequence: TGCAGTGCCATGGACAGGCTGCTTACCTACGAGCAGTACTTC.